This T cell receptor (beta chain) was identified during a study of shared T cell receptors in the human thymus. Germline CDR1 and CDR2: SQVTM and ANQGSEA. This CDR3 is built from 13 residues. V gave up 6 bases and J gave up 7 bases; unmatched junction bases: 11. Sequencing used immunoSEQ multiplex PCR; TCRdb keeps in-frame clones, though not all of them. The data show some 760,000 clones, roughly 88% seen once. This sample was shared with a second study, whose subject was human thymus T cells. That publication notes: Use of V and J genes seemed skewed within the thymic and blood repertoires.

The chain couples TRBV29-1 to TRBJ1-2; 7 nucleotides match TRBD1. Source material: thymocytes. This receptor was identified in a girl in the first two years of life with a congenital heart defect. The CDR3 reads CSVEQGRRGGYTF. CDR3 bases: TGCAGCGTCGAACAGGGGAGAAGGGGTGGCTACACCTTC.